This is a list of T cell receptor beta chains from one sample in a study of shared clonotypes between healthy human individuals. The assay was immunoSEQ multiplex PCR, and TCRdb's table has in-frame clones only and misses some. The profile shows around 1.1 million clones, approximately 77% of them singletons. Specimen: memory CD4+ T cells from PBMCs. These receptors were obtained from a man younger than 35 in good health. Some clones in this sample may be carry-over from other donors' samples. Each CDR3 is given with its conserved first and last residue. Not all rows give a size; the values are once, few, many and, for expanded clones, a class.

V: TRBV7-2
size: -
CDR3: CASSLAGTDLYGYTF

V: TRBV2
size: few
CDR3: CASSGDPGNTIYF

V: TRBV5-4
size: -
CDR3: CASSPRTSGGLYNEQFF

V: TRBV27
size: -
CDR3: CASRGGLATHPHGYTF

V: TRBV11-3
size: -
CDR3: CASSLRSEAYNEQFF

V: TRBV5-1
size: -
CDR3: CASSDTGQAQETQYF

V: TRBV5-1
size: -
CDR3: CASSGIAGGLETQYF

V: TRBV2
size: -
CDR3: CASMTGRGDTQYF

V: TRBV11-2
size: -
CDR3: CASSSRTGRSGNTIYF

V: TRBV5-4
size: -
CDR3: CASSLAPGRLGGYTF

V: TRBV28
size: few
CDR3: CASSSPSGTGELFF

V: TRBV5-1
size: -
CDR3: CASSLGVLTPTDTQYF

V: TRBV1
size: -
CDR3: CTSSQDTQKGLQDNYGYTF

V: TRBV5-1
size: -
CDR3: CASSLEGLKSYNEQFF

V: TRBV14
size: -
CDR3: CASSQGGLFYEQYF

V: TRBV18
size: -
CDR3: CASSPPAVEGHEQYF

V: TRBV28
size: -
CDR3: CASTRAGGNQPQHF

V: TRBV7-9
size: -
CDR3: CASSLLGTDTQYF

V: TRBV29-1
size: -
CDR3: CSVTLPGGGYTF

V: TRBV5-1
size: -
CDR3: CASSFLQGAGQETQYF

V: TRBV5-4
size: -
CDR3: CASSWTSGRAGTQYF

V: TRBV20-1
size: -
CDR3: CSARGAYEQYF

V: TRBV19
size: -
CDR3: CASSISGQAIGEPQHF

V: TRBV28
size: -
CDR3: CATGGHEQYF

V: TRBV19
size: -
CDR3: CASTRTGWGELFF

V: TRBV18
size: -
CDR3: CASSLQDSNQPQHF

V: TRBV28
size: -
CDR3: CAGSLGGGNTEAFF

V: TRBV5-4
size: -
CDR3: CASSSRGAQETQYF

V: TRBV10-3
size: -
CDR3: CAISEWVSVSYNEQFF

V: TRBV29-1
size: -
CDR3: CSDEDTQYF

V: TRBV20-1
size: many
CDR3: CSASIRETQYF

V: TRBV18
size: -
CDR3: CASSPAQFVGLMNTEAFF

V: TRBV5-1
size: few
CDR3: CASKPTSGSRNEQFF

V: TRBV7-9
size: -
CDR3: CASSLGSGRVRIRQYF

V: TRBV30
size: -
CDR3: CAVRLGETQYF

V: TRBV4-3
size: -
CDR3: CASSQRLAGGRVTQYF

V: TRBV7-2
size: -
CDR3: CASSTRSGTGDTQYF

V: TRBV27
size: -
CDR3: CASRSSGRRWYQETQYF